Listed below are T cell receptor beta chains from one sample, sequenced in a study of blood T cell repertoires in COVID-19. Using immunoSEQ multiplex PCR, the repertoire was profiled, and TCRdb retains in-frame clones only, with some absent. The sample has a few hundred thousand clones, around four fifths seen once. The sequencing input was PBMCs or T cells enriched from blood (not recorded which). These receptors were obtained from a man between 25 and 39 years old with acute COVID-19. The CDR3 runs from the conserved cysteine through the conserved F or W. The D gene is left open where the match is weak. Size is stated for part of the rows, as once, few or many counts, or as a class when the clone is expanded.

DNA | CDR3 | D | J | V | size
TGTGCCAGCAGTGAAGCGCTCCAGGGAACGAATGAAAAACTGTTTTTT | CASSEALQGTNEKLFF | . | TRBJ1-4 | TRBV2 | .
TGTGCCAGTAAGGAGGACAGCAATCAGCCCCAGCATTTT | CASKEDSNQPQHF | . | TRBJ1-5 | TRBV19 | once
TGTGCCAGCAGCCATCCGGGACTCCCAAGTCCTGAAGCTTTCTTT | CASSHPGLPSPEAFF | . | TRBJ1-1 | TRBV3-1/TRBV3-2 | .
TGTGCCACCAGTGCCGTCACAGATACGCAGTATTTT | CATSAVTDTQYF | . | TRBJ2-3 | TRBV24-1 | .
TGTGCCAGCACGACAGGGGGGAGCGAAAAACTGTTTTTT | CASTTGGSEKLFF | TRBD1 | TRBJ1-4 | TRBV5-5 | .
TGTGCCAGCAGTTTCAACTTCCTAGCGGGAGGGGGTAATGAGCAGTTCTTC | CASSFNFLAGGGNEQFF | TRBD2 | TRBJ2-1 | TRBV5-1 | few
TGCGCCAGCAGCTTTGAGACAGGGGTTACTGAAGCTTTCTTT | CASSFETGVTEAFF | TRBD1 | TRBJ1-1 | TRBV5-1 | .
TGTGCCAGTAGGACGGGACAGGGGGCTCAGGGTGAAAAACTGTTTTTT | CASRTGQGAQGEKLFF | TRBD1 | TRBJ1-4 | TRBV19 | .
TGTGCCAGCAGCTTACACAGGGACGATGAGCAGTTCTTC | CASSLHRDDEQFF | . | TRBJ2-1 | TRBV7-2 | .
TGTGCCAGCACCACCTATTCCGGGACAGGGAACTCACCCCTCCACTTT | CASTTYSGTGNSPLHF | TRBD1 | TRBJ1-6 | TRBV7-9 | .
TGTGCCAGCAGTGGGGGGGCGGATCTTTACCAAAAACTGTTTTTT | CASSGGADLYQKLFF | . | TRBJ1-4 | TRBV28 | .
TGTGCCAGCAGCTCCTCGACAGGGAACTATGGCTACACCTTC | CASSSSTGNYGYTF | TRBD1 | TRBJ1-2 | TRBV7-8 | few
TGTGCCAGCAGTTTAATCGGCACAGATACGCAGTATTTT | CASSLIGTDTQYF | . | TRBJ2-3 | TRBV6-5 | .
TGCGCCAGCAGCCCGCGGGACGGCGGGGAGACCCAGTACTTC | CASSPRDGGETQYF | . | TRBJ2-5 | TRBV5-1 | .
TGCAGCGTTGTTTCGACAGTCGATCAGCCCCAGCATTTT | CSVVSTVDQPQHF | . | TRBJ1-5 | TRBV29-1 | .
TGTGCCAGCTCAGGTTCGGGCACTGAAGCTTTCTTT | CASSGSGTEAFF | . | TRBJ1-1 | TRBV18 | .
TGTGCCAGCAGCTTAGCTGCAGGGTATACAGGAAACACCATATATTTT | CASSLAAGYTGNTIYF | . | TRBJ1-3 | TRBV5-8 | .
TGTGCCAGCAGTCCACAGGGGGCCAACACCGGGGAGCTGTTTTTT | CASSPQGANTGELFF | TRBD1 | TRBJ2-2 | TRBV2 | .
TGTGCCAGCAGCTTTTGGGACAGGGGATTGAACACTGAAGCTTTCTTT | CASSFWDRGLNTEAFF | TRBD1 | TRBJ1-1 | TRBV7-2 | .
TGCAGCGCAACAGACAGGGGTCACGGCTACACCTTC | CSATDRGHGYTF | TRBD1 | TRBJ1-2 | TRBV29-1 | once
TGTGCCAGCAGCTTAACAGGGGCCGCTGAGACCCAGTACTTC | CASSLTGAAETQYF | TRBD1 | TRBJ2-5 | TRBV7-9 | .
TGCGCCAGCGGGGGTTACCGGGACTCCGACAATGTGGAGCAGTTCTTC | CASGGYRDSDNVEQFF | . | TRBJ2-1 | TRBV4-1 | few
TGTGCCAGCAGCCTCGGGAGGGGCAATCAGCCCCAGCATTTT | CASSLGRGNQPQHF | . | TRBJ1-5 | TRBV5-1 | once
TGTGCCAGCAGCTTAGCGTCGGGACAGGGGTATTATGGCTACACCTTC | CASSLASGQGYYGYTF | TRBD1 | TRBJ1-2 | TRBV7-9 | .
TGTGCCAGCAGCCAAGATCGAGACTCCTACGGTACGCAGTATTTT | CASSQDRDSYGTQYF | . | TRBJ2-3 | TRBV3-1/TRBV3-2 | .
TGTGCCACCGGTTGGGTGGCGGGAGGACCCCTCCTCCAGTATTTT | CATGWVAGGPLLQYF | TRBD2 | TRBJ2-3 | TRBV24-1 | .
TGTGCCAGCAGCTTGGTGGGGGGAGGGACAGATACGCAGTATTTT | CASSLVGGGTDTQYF | TRBD2 | TRBJ2-3 | TRBV5-6 | .
TGCGCCAGCAGCCAAGATCGAGCGGGAGGGCCCCTAACCGGCTACAATGAGCAGTTCTTC | CASSQDRAGGPLTGYNEQFF | TRBD2 | TRBJ2-1 | TRBV4-3 | .
TGTGCCAGCAGTGACAGTTCCCTCTACAATGAGCAGTTCTTC | CASSDSSLYNEQFF | . | TRBJ2-1 | TRBV27 | .
TGTGCCAGCAGCCCGGCGGGGTTTTCACCCCTCCACTTT | CASSPAGFSPLHF | . | TRBJ1-6 | TRBV5-5 | .
TGTGCCAGCAGCGAGGGGCCCAGGGAAGCTGAAAAACTGTTTTTT | CASSEGPREAEKLFF | . | TRBJ1-4 | TRBV9 | few
TGTGCCTGGGACAGGGGGCTGAACACTGAAGCTTTCTTT | CAWDRGLNTEAFF | TRBD1 | TRBJ1-1 | TRBV30 | .
TGTGCCAGCAGCTTCGGGACAGGGGCTCAGCCCCAGCATTTT | CASSFGTGAQPQHF | TRBD1 | TRBJ1-5 | TRBV9 | once
TGTGCCAGCAGCCCGCCTGGGGGGGCCAGGACTACAGATACGCAGTATTTT | CASSPPGGARTTDTQYF | . | TRBJ2-3 | TRBV7-9 | .
TGTGCCAGCTCACCAAAAACTAGCGGAAACTACAATGAGCAGTTCTTC | CASSPKTSGNYNEQFF | TRBD2 | TRBJ2-1 | TRBV18 | .
TGTGCCAGTAGTATATTTAGCGGGCCCACTGAGCAGTTCTTC | CASSIFSGPTEQFF | TRBD2 | TRBJ2-1 | TRBV19 | .
TGTGCCAGCAGCTCATCCGGGACAGGGCCAACGAACACCGGGGAGCTGTTTTTT | CASSSSGTGPTNTGELFF | TRBD1 | TRBJ2-2 | TRBV7-3 | once
TGCGCCAGCAGCAGACGGGGACAGGGGCTCCATGAGCAGTTCTTC | CASSRRGQGLHEQFF | TRBD1 | TRBJ2-1 | TRBV5-1 | .
TGTGCCAGTAGTAAGGACAGGGGCGACGCTTTCTTT | CASSKDRGDAFF | TRBD1 | TRBJ1-1 | TRBV19 | .
TGTGCCAGCAACCCTGGCTGGGGCAGCAATCAGCCCCAGCATTTT | CASNPGWGSNQPQHF | . | TRBJ1-5 | TRBV4-2 | .
TGTGCCAGCAGTTCTTACACAGATACGCAGTATTTT | CASSSYTDTQYF | . | TRBJ2-3 | TRBV28 | once
TGTGCCAGCAGTTACTCGGGACAGGGCGGTGGCTACACCTTC | CASSYSGQGGGYTF | TRBD1 | TRBJ1-2 | TRBV6-2/TRBV6-3 | .
TGTGCCTGGAGTGGGGGGGGGACCCAAGAGACCCAGTACTTC | CAWSGGGTQETQYF | TRBD2 | TRBJ2-5 | TRBV30 | few
TGTGCCTGGAGTGTCTGGTCAGGGGATAATCAGCCCCAGCATTTT | CAWSVWSGDNQPQHF | . | TRBJ1-5 | TRBV30 | few
TGTGCCAGCAGCGCGCCCGGGACAGGGGGCTCTGGCTACACCTTC | CASSAPGTGGSGYTF | TRBD1 | TRBJ1-2 | TRBV9 | .
TGCAGTGCCTCTGTCGATCAGCCCCAGCATTTT | CSASVDQPQHF | . | TRBJ1-5 | TRBV20-1 | .
TGTGCCAGCAGCCCATTAGCGGGAAGACGCACAGATACGCAGTATTTT | CASSPLAGRRTDTQYF | TRBD2 | TRBJ2-3 | TRBV11-3 | once
TGTGCCAGCAGGATACTAGCGGGGACAGATACGCAGTATTTT | CASRILAGTDTQYF | TRBD2 | TRBJ2-3 | TRBV5-4 | .
TGCGCCAGCTCCGTCCTGGACAGTAGCAACACTGAAGCTTTCTTT | CASSVLDSSNTEAFF | . | TRBJ1-1 | TRBV5-1 | .
TGTGCCAGCAAGGGTTGGTTAGCGGGGGGCCAAGAGACCCAGTACTTC | CASKGWLAGGQETQYF | TRBD2 | TRBJ2-5 | TRBV2 | once
TGTGCCAGCAGCAAAGGGGACAGGGATGGCTACACCTTC | CASSKGDRDGYTF | . | TRBJ1-2 | TRBV21-1 | .
TGCAGCGTTGAAGCGGGGGTGGGAACTGAAGCTTTCTTT | CSVEAGVGTEAFF | . | TRBJ1-1 | TRBV29-1 | .
TGTGCCAGCAGCTCGGACTATTCGAACTATGGCTACACCTTC | CASSSDYSNYGYTF | . | TRBJ1-2 | TRBV5-4 | .